This TCR beta chain was observed in a study of shared clonotypes between healthy human individuals. Details on this clone: No antigen is known for it.

Only in-frame clones appear in the TCRdb table, and some are missing; sequencing was by immunoSEQ multiplex PCR. Counted here are about 470,000 clones, roughly 83% occurring once; the ten biggest clones make up under 15%. Whole-study findings and limits: Sequencing depth was predicted to influence how clonotypes are shared among donors.

Germline V lookup: CDR1 SGHNT, CDR2 YENEEA. With 5 bases clipped from V and 4 bases from J, the junction kept 9 bases outside the gene matches. This CDR3 comprises 16 residues. The specimen was PBMCs. This chain links TRBV11-3 with TRBJ2-3; 10 nucleotides match TRBD2. This receptor was identified in a woman aged 40 to 55 in good health. Some clones in this sample may be carry-over from other donors' samples. In nucleotides, the CDR3 is TGTGCCAGCAGCAAAGGAGCGGGAGGGCCGTCAGATACGCAGTATTTT. Protein sequence: CASSKGAGGPSDTQYF.